The 19 T cell receptor beta chains listed next were all sequenced from one sample in a study of T cells in Graves' hyperthyroidism and ophthalmopathy. Amplified TCR beta CDR3 regions derived from RNA transcripts. The TCR CDR3 first-round RT-PCR relied on the HTBI primer set. Each CDR3 protein is one row after TCRdb ran MiXCR on the multiplex PCR reads. The table shows about 500,000 distinct CDR3 sequences, with around 16% occurring only once. Sequenced material: blood. The receptors stem from a woman aged 25 to 39 with Graves' ophthalmopathy.

This clonotype has a count of ten or more. The chain couples TRBV7-8 to TRBJ2-1; TRBD2 agrees at 7 bases. The V gene end was trimmed by 4 bases and the J gene end by 5 bases; junction bases not matched to a gene: 5. Germline assignment: CDR1 SGHVS and CDR2 FQNEAQ. The CDR3 is made up of 14 amino acids. The CDR3 sequence is CASSSVTSDNEQFF. In DNA form, the CDR3 reads TGTGCCAGCAGCTCGGTCACTAGCGACAATGAGCAGTTCTTC. Filled out from reference TRBV7-8 and TRBJ2-1, the complete variable domain reads GAGVSQSPRYKVAKRGQDVALRCDPISGHVSLFWYQQALGQGPEFLTYFQNEAQLDKSGLPSDRFFAERPEGSVSTLKIQRTQQEDSAVYLCASSSVTSDNEQFFGPGTRLTVL.

This clonotype was counted ten times or more. The J gene is TRBJ2-7, the V gene TRBV7-9; 10 nucleotides match TRBD1. Trimming took 6 bases from V and 2 from J; bases not matched to a gene: 10. Germline V gene sequence: CDR1 SEHNR, CDR2 FQNEAQ (reference sequence). The CDR3 spans 16 residues. CDR3 sequence reads: CASSSRQGAGAYEQYF. For the CDR3, the DNA is TGTGCCAGCAGTTCAAGACAGGGGGCCGGTGCCTACGAGCAGTACTTC.

This clonotype has only a few counts. The chain employs TRBV2 and TRBJ2-2, with 10 bases that match TRBD1. Germline V gene lookup returns CDR1 SNHLY and CDR2 FYNNEI. Trimming took 5 bases from V and 2 from J; bases not matched to a gene: 8. The CDR3 extends over 17 amino acids. In DNA form, the CDR3 reads TGTGCCAGCAGTACACGACAGGGGGCATACAACACCGGGGAGCTGTTTTTT. Its protein is CASSTRQGAYNTGELFF.

This clonotype was detected many times. The chain recombines TRBV11-2 with TRBJ1-1, with TRBD1 identical over 7 bases. The CDR3 length is 18 residues. J was trimmed by 1 base and V by 4 bases; bases with no gene match: 15. CDR1 and CDR2 from the germline V gene are SGHAT and FQNNGV. CDR3: CASSSSSPGQPWNTEAFF. The CDR3 DNA reads as TGTGCCAGCAGCTCCTCATCGCCGGGACAGCCTTGGAACACTGAAGCTTTCTTT.

This chain uses TRBV6-2 or TRBV6-3 with TRBJ1-5, with a possible D match to TRBD1 (6 bases). Germline lookup yields CDR1 MNHEY and CDR2 SVGEGT. This CDR3 contains 16 residues. V lost 2 bases to trimming and J lost 6 bases, with 17 bases between them. In nucleotides, the CDR3 is TGTGCCAGCAGTTACCCTCACCCGGGGGGCAGTCAGCCCCAGCATTTT. Protein: CASSYPHPGGSQPQHF.

The gene calls are TRBV5-5 and TRBJ1-1, with D unresolved. The CDR3 contains 11 residues. Trimming took 2 bases from V and 8 from J, leaving 7 bases between them. Germline lookup yields CDR1 SGHKS and CDR2 YYEKEE (reference sequence). This chain's CDR3 is CASSFESEAFF. CDR3 sequence (DNA): TGTGCCAGCAGCTTTGAGTCAGAAGCTTTCTTT.

This clonotype was seen many times. The J gene is TRBJ2-1, the V gene TRBV11-2; 9 nucleotides line up with TRBD2. CDR1 is SGHAT, CDR2 FQNNGV, per germline. V gave up 7 bases and J gave up 11 bases; unmatched junction bases: 12. The CDR3 has 14 residues. In nucleotides, the CDR3 is TGTGCCAGCAACGACGGGACTAGCCACACACAGCAGTTCTTC. This gives the protein CASNDGTSHTQQFF.

This clonotype was picked up a small number of times. The rearrangement uses TRBV4-2 and TRBJ2-7; D is uncertain. V was trimmed by 1 base and J by 1 base, leaving 8 bases between them. Per germline, CDR1 LGHNA and CDR2 YNFKEQ. This CDR3 spans 14 amino acids. The CDR3 DNA follows: TGTGCCAGCAGCCAAGTCGGCAAATCCTACGAGCAGTACTTC. Its translation is CASSQVGKSYEQYF.

This clonotype was observed a few times. The CDR3 DNA reads as TGTGCCAGCAGTTTATACAGGGGCAATAGCAATCAGCCCCAGCATTTT. As protein: CASSLYRGNSNQPQHF. The chain is built from TRBV28 and TRBJ1-5; 7 bases fit TRBD1. After removal of 1 base from V and 0 bases from J, the junction contained 3 bases not matched to a gene. The V gene's germline CDR1 is MDHEN and CDR2 SYDVKM. The CDR3 contains 16 residues. The whole variable domain, remainder taken from reference TRBV28 and TRBJ1-5, is DVKVTQSSRYLVKRTGEKVFLECVQDMDHENMFWYRQDPGLGLRLIYFSYDVKMKEKGDIPEGYSVSREKKERFSLILESASTNQTSMYLCASSLYRGNSNQPQHFGDGTRLSIL.

This clonotype has just a few counts. The rearrangement uses TRBV27 and TRBJ1-2; 7 nucleotides agree with TRBD1. Germline trimming cut 7 bases from V and 10 bases from J; bases unmatched to any gene: 15. The CDR3 is 14 amino acids. Germline V CDR1 and CDR2: MNHEY, SMNVEV (reference sequence). CDR3 coding DNA: TGTGCCAGCACCAAAACATGGCAGGGGGAAGACTACACCTTC. This translates into CASTKTWQGEDYTF.

The chain employs TRBV5-4 and TRBJ2-1; TRBD1 aligns across 7 bases. V lost 7 bases, J lost 9 bases, and 10 bases stayed unmatched. The CDR3 consists of 13 residues. CDR1 SGHNT and CDR2 YYREEE come from the germline V gene (reference sequence). As DNA, the CDR3 is TGTGCCAGCCTGAGGGGGCAGGGTAGTGAGCAGTTCTTC. Its protein product is CASLRGQGSEQFF.

The chain couples TRBV7-9 to TRBJ1-5; tentatively, D is TRBD1 (5 bases). This CDR3 is 15 amino acids long. Germline V gene lookup returns CDR1 SEHNR and CDR2 FQNEAQ (reference sequence). V lost 5 bases and J lost 5, with 16 bases in between. The DNA of the CDR3 is TGTGCCAGCAGCGACGGCAGATGGGGGGATCAGCCCCAGCATTTT. It codes for CASSDGRWGDQPQHF.

At least ten counts were recorded for this clonotype. The gene calls are TRBV28 and TRBJ2-1; 9 bases agree with TRBD2. The germline V gene encodes CDR1 MDHEN and CDR2 SYDVKM. The CDR3 sequence is 17 residues long. V gave up 6 bases and J gave up 9 bases; unmatched junction bases: 18. The CDR3 DNA reads as TGTGCCAGCAGACTCAGGGGACTAGCTTCCCCTCTGGTTGAGCAGTTCTTC. The encoded protein is CASRLRGLASPLVEQFF.

This clonotype was observed at least ten times. The chain links TRBV25-1 to TRBJ2-7; TRBD2 matches 12 bases. V lost 2 bases to trimming and J lost 9 bases; unmatched junction nucleotides: 5. CDR1 is MGHDK, CDR2 SYGVNS, per germline. The CDR3 consists of 14 residues. The CDR3 spells CASSEPGLAGLQYF. For the CDR3, the DNA is TGTGCCAGCAGTGAACCCGGACTAGCGGGACTGCAGTACTTC.

V is TRBV2 and J is TRBJ2-3, with a tentative D call TRBD1 (6 bases). CDR1 is SNHLY and CDR2 is FYNNEI in the germline V gene. This CDR3 has 13 residues. Trimming removed 6 bases at V and 3 bases at J, with 10 bases between. The CDR3 here is CASSRGETDTQYF. The CDR3 region has the DNA TGTGCCAGCAGCAGGGGCGAGACAGATACGCAGTATTTT. The full variable domain, in which reference TRBV2 and TRBJ2-3 provide the parts outside the CDR3, is EPEVTQTPSHQVTQMGQEVILRCVPISNHLYFYWYRQILGQKVEFLVSFYNNEISEKSEIFDDQFSVERPDGSNFTLKIRSTKLEDSAMYFCASSRGETDTQYFGPGTRLTVL.

This chain joins TRBV29-1 and TRBJ2-1; the match to TRBD1 covers 10 bases. Per the germline V gene, CDR1 is SQVTM and CDR2 is ANQGSEA. The CDR3 totals 13 residues. Germline trimming cut 4 bases from V and 3 bases from J; bases unmatched to any gene: 0. The CDR3 DNA reads as TGCAGCGTTGGGACAGGGGGCTACAATGAGCAGTTCTTC. The encoded protein is CSVGTGGYNEQFF.

This clonotype was counted many times. The V gene is TRBV11-2, the J gene TRBJ1-3, with 8 bases that match TRBD1. CDR1 is SGHAT, CDR2 FQNNGV, per germline. CDR3 size: 16 residues. V lost 2 bases, J lost 0 bases, and 3 bases stayed unmatched. Here the CDR3 DNA reads TGTGCCAGCAGCTTAAGGGACAGGAACTCTGGAAACACCATATATTTT. Protein sequence: CASSLRDRNSGNTIYF.

This clonotype was detected a few times. The chain uses TRBV19 and TRBJ1-2; TRBD1 might be the D (5 bases). V lost 3 bases, J lost 4 bases, and 18 bases lay in between. The CDR3 is made up of 16 amino acids. Germline loops: CDR1 LNHDA, CDR2 SQIVND (reference sequence). The CDR3 loop reads CASSMWTYRDGYGYTF. The CDR3 coding sequence is TGTGCCAGTAGTATGTGGACGTACCGGGACGGCTATGGCTACACCTTC.

The sample holds a few counts of this clonotype. This chain joins TRBV6-1 and TRBJ1-1, with 10 nucleotides matching TRBD1. The CDR3 runs to 16 residues. The germline V gene has CDR1 MNHNS and CDR2 SASEGT. With V trimmed by 5 bases and J by 0 bases, 6 bases remained unmatched. The CDR3, as DNA: TGTGCCAGCAGTCCGGGACAGGGGAAATTGAACACTGAAGCTTTCTTT. Protein product: CASSPGQGKLNTEAFF.